This TCR beta chain was sequenced in a study of cytomegalovirus exposure and HLA in healthy donors. 60 Vbeta and 13 Jbeta primers were used in PCR. In the authors' workflow: Some 11 million of the 80 million or so unique TCR beta chains counted in a later analysis were shared. Using immunoSEQ multiplex PCR, the repertoire was profiled, and TCRdb retains in-frame clones only, with some absent. That table is the source of V, J and clone size, and D and trimming were worked out from the DNA. Found here are 140,000 or so clones, around four fifths of them singletons; the top ten hold roughly 2.9%. A note on this clone: The antigen remains unidentified.

The V and J ends lost 3 bases and 3 bases respectively, with 18 bases between them. Germline lookup yields CDR1 SGHRS and CDR2 YFSETQ. The CDR3 contains 16 residues. General study findings and limits: Altogether, around 160 TCR beta chains were recorded as cytomegalovirus-associated. Previously analyzed data showed that most TCR beta V segments were productive at a frequency of about 90% or about 30%. V- and J-gene trimming in TCR beta was tied to a missense DCLRE1C variant by an analysis performed later.

This TCR was recovered from a female donor in good health and CMV-seronegative. The rearrangement joins TRBV5-1 to TRBJ1-1; weak D call: TRBD1 (5 bases). Sequences were obtained from PBMCs. CDR3 loop: CASSSSKPTVDTEAFF. In DNA, the CDR3 is TGCGCCAGCAGCTCCTCAAAACCGACAGTAGACACTGAAGCTTTCTTT.